A selection of T cell receptor beta chains follows, all from one sample in a study of T cell repertoires in aging, cancer and after chemotherapy. TCRdb called the multiplex PCR reads again in MiXCR, with one record for every CDR3 protein. The table has about 10,000 distinct CDR3 sequences, about 24% seen once; the top ten hold less than 2%. Sequencing was carried out using blood. The receptors were gathered from a human donor in good health. The CDR3 runs from the conserved cysteine through the conserved F or W. A D gene is named only where the DNA matches it firmly. Only some rows state a clone size, as once, few, many or a class for expanded clones.

d_call clone_size j_call v_call cdr3_nt cdr3_aa
TRBD1 few TRBJ1-1 TRBV5-1 TGCGCCAGCAGCTTGAGTACAGGGGGGATGAACACTGAAGCTTTCTTT CASSLSTGGMNTEAFF
TRBD1 medium-sized TRBJ2-6 TRBV5-5 TGTGCCAGCAGCTTGGCGACAGGGGCGGTGTCTGGGGCCAACGTCCTGACTTTC CASSLATGAVSGANVLTF
TRBD2 . TRBJ2-3 TRBV28 TGTGCCAGCAGTTCGCTAGCGGGGGGTGGACCCCAAGATACGCAGTATTTT CASSSLAGGGPQDTQYF
. . TRBJ1-5 TRBV19 TGTGCCAGTAGTATATTACTTAGCAATCAGCCCCAGCATTTT CASSILLSNQPQHF
. medium-sized TRBJ2-3 TRBV7-9 TGTGCCAGCAGCTTAGGCGCCGTGCGCGATACGCAGTATTTT CASSLGAVRDTQYF
TRBD2 medium-sized TRBJ2-3 TRBV10-3 TGTGCCATCAGCGTGACTAGCGGGGCGGATACGCAGTATTTT CAISVTSGADTQYF
. . TRBJ2-1 TRBV6-1 TGTGCCAGCAGCAGAGAGACTAGTAGCGATGAGCAGTTCTTC CASSRETSSDEQFF
TRBD1 . TRBJ2-1 TRBV20-1 TGCAGTGCTAGAACTCAAGGGACAGGGGGCAATGAGCAGTTCTTC CSARTQGTGGNEQFF
TRBD2 few TRBJ2-3 TRBV7-2 TGTGCCAGCAGTCCTAGCGGGGTGTTTGGAGATACGCAGTATTTT CASSPSGVFGDTQYF
. medium-sized TRBJ2-2 TRBV5-6 TGTGCCAGCAGCCTGGTTATCGGGGTGAACACCGGGGAGCTGTTTTTT CASSLVIGVNTGELFF
. . TRBJ2-7 TRBV12-3/TRBV12-4 TGTGCCAGCAGTCCCCGGGGGCCCCGGTACGAGCAGTACTTC CASSPRGPRYEQYF
. . TRBJ2-1 TRBV12-3/TRBV12-4 TGTGCCAGCAGTCGACTAGGCTCCTACAATAAGCAGTTCTTC CASSRLGSYNKQFF
. few TRBJ1-1 TRBV7-9 TGTGCCAGCAGCTTAGTACAACCGGGAGCTTTCTTT CASSLVQPGAFF
. . TRBJ2-7 TRBV11-2 TGTGCCAGCAGTCTTAGCCGGGGGTACGAGCAGTACTTC CASSLSRGYEQYF
. few TRBJ2-7 TRBV11-2 TGTGCCAGCAGCCTAGTTGGGGCGGGCAACTACGAGCAGTACTTC CASSLVGAGNYEQYF
. few TRBJ2-1 TRBV23-1 TGCGCCAGCACCTTCCGGGGAGTATACAATGAGCAGTTCTTC CASTFRGVYNEQFF
. medium-sized TRBJ1-1 TRBV19 TGTGCCAGTAGTATTAGCACAGGCTACCCGAACACTGAAGCTTTCTTT CASSISTGYPNTEAFF
. medium-sized TRBJ1-1 TRBV5-6 TGTGCCAGCAGCGGGGGGTGGGGACATCCTAACACTGAAGCTTTCTTT CASSGGWGHPNTEAFF
TRBD2 . TRBJ2-1 TRBV4-1 TGCGCCAGCAGCCAAGATGAGGCGGGGGACTACAATGAGCAGTTCTTC CASSQDEAGDYNEQFF
. medium-sized TRBJ2-1 TRBV20-1 TGCAGTGCTAGAGATGGCTACCGCAGGGACAATGAGCAGTTCTTC CSARDGYRRDNEQFF
. medium-sized TRBJ1-1 TRBV19 TGTGCCAGTAGTATTTTCGAGGGGGACACTGAAGCTTTCTTT CASSIFEGDTEAFF
. few TRBJ2-1 TRBV5-1 TGCGCCAGCAGCTCTCGCGGAGAATACAATGAGCAGTTCTTC CASSSRGEYNEQFF
. . TRBJ1-6 TRBV4-3 TGCGCCAGCAGCCAAAGACCGTTAAATTCACCCCTCCACTTT CASSQRPLNSPLHF
TRBD1 . TRBJ2-7 TRBV20-1 TGCAGTGCTGCGGACAGGGGGTCCTACGAGCAGTACTTC CSAADRGSYEQYF
. . TRBJ2-3 TRBV19 TGTGCCAGTAGTGCAGCTAAGGGGAACACAGATACGCAGTATTTT CASSAAKGNTDTQYF
. medium-sized TRBJ2-7 TRBV7-2 TGTGCCAGCAGCTCGGACCGCGAGCAGTACTTC CASSSDREQYF
. few TRBJ1-1 TRBV5-1 TGCGCCAGCAGCTTGTTGGAGAACACTGAAGCTTTCTTT CASSLLENTEAFF
TRBD1 few TRBJ1-6 TRBV4-3 TGCGCCAGCAGCCAGGCCGACAGGGAAGATTCACCCCTCCACTTT CASSQADREDSPLHF
TRBD1 medium-sized TRBJ1-6 TRBV19 TGTGCCAGTAGTAGAAAACAGGGGGGTAATTCACCCCTCCACTTT CASSRKQGGNSPLHF
TRBD2 medium-sized TRBJ2-2 TRBV7-6 TGTGCCAGCAGCTTAGCGGGACTAGCGGGGGGGCCCGGGGAGCTGTTTTTT CASSLAGLAGGPGELFF
. medium-sized TRBJ2-1 TRBV29-1 TGCAGCGTTGAGGTACGTAGCCGTACCTCCTACAATGAGCAGTTCTTC CSVEVRSRTSYNEQFF
TRBD1 . TRBJ1-2 TRBV2 TGTGCCAGCGAGACAGGGGGGCACTATGGCTACACCTTC CASETGGHYGYTF
TRBD2 . TRBJ2-7 TRBV5-4 TGTGCCAGCAGAATGGCGGGGGTGTCCTACGAGCAGTACTTC CASRMAGVSYEQYF
TRBD1 . TRBJ1-2 TRBV5-4 TGTGCCAGCAGCTTTCCAGGGACAGGGAACAACTATGGCTACACCTTC CASSFPGTGNNYGYTF
TRBD2 . TRBJ2-5 TRBV7-2 TGTGCCAGCAGCTCCGGGGGGTGGGGTATCAAGACCCAGTACTTC CASSSGGWGIKTQYF
. medium-sized TRBJ1-1 TRBV30 TGTGCCTGGAGTCCGCGCTACTGGGACACTGAAGCTTTCTTT CAWSPRYWDTEAFF
TRBD1 . TRBJ1-2 TRBV7-2 TGTGCCAGCAGCTTAAAAAGGGACAGGAGAGAAACGGGAGGCTACACCTTC CASSLKRDRRETGGYTF
. few TRBJ2-1 TRBV7-9 TGTGCCAGCAGCTTTACTAGCTCTATCAATGAGCAGTTCTTC CASSFTSSINEQFF
TRBD2 . TRBJ2-3 TRBV5-4 TGTGCCAGCAGCCCGAATCGACCAGCGGGGCAAGATACGCAGTATTTT CASSPNRPAGQDTQYF
TRBD1 few TRBJ1-1 TRBV5-6 TGTGCCAGCAGTCGAGGGACAGGGGTGGGGACTGAAGCTTTCTTT CASSRGTGVGTEAFF
. few TRBJ1-6 TRBV20-1 TGCAGTGTAGGGCAGTCTAATTCACCCCTCCACTTT CSVGQSNSPLHF
. . TRBJ2-7 TRBV7-9 TGTGCCAGCAGCAGGAGGGTGGCCCCAATCTACGAGCAGTACTTC CASSRRVAPIYEQYF
TRBD1 . TRBJ1-5 TRBV19 TGTGCCAGTAGTAGTTGGACAGGCGGACAGGGTCAGCCCCAGCATTTT CASSSWTGGQGQPQHF
. few TRBJ1-1 TRBV7-2 TGTGCCAGCAGCTTAGTGGGGGACACTGAAGCTTTCTTT CASSLVGDTEAFF
TRBD2 . TRBJ2-3 TRBV5-4 TGTGCCAGCAGCTTGGGTCCAGCGGGGGGGGGGGATACGCAGTATTTT CASSLGPAGGGDTQYF
TRBD2 . TRBJ2-7 TRBV5-4 TGTGCCAGCAGCTCTCGGAGGACTAGTTACTACGAGCAGTACTTC CASSSRRTSYYEQYF
. medium-sized TRBJ2-7 TRBV15 TGTGCCACCAGCAGAGGACCGGGACGCAACTCCTACGAGCAGTACTTC CATSRGPGRNSYEQYF
TRBD1 few TRBJ2-6 TRBV11-2 TGTGCCAGCAGCTTAAGTTTCGGGGGACAGGTCCACACTGGGGCCAACGTCCTGACTTTC CASSLSFGGQVHTGANVLTF
. medium-sized TRBJ2-7 TRBV6-6 TGTGCCAGCAGTCCGACTGCTCCCTACGAGCAGTACTTC CASSPTAPYEQYF
. . TRBJ1-5 TRBV7-6 TGTGCCAGCAGCTTATCGGCCCTAAGTGGGAGCAATCAGCCCCAGCATTTT CASSLSALSGSNQPQHF
. few TRBJ1-5 TRBV6-2/TRBV6-3 TGTGCCAGTACCCAGGGGCTGAATCAGCCCCAGCATTTT CASTQGLNQPQHF
TRBD1 medium-sized TRBJ2-7 TRBV20-1 TGCAGTGCGAAAAGGGACAGGGGAAGCGAGCAGTACTTC CSAKRDRGSEQYF
. medium-sized TRBJ2-5 TRBV6-5 TGTGCCAGCAGCCCCCGTCCCGCCTCCAGTTTCCCCCAGTACTTC CASSPRPASSFPQYF
. medium-sized TRBJ2-1 TRBV19 TGTGCCAGTATTACTCCCGGCAGTGAGCAGTTCTTC CASITPGSEQFF
. medium-sized TRBJ2-1 TRBV30 TGTGCCTGGAGTGTACCCGGGGTTCAGCAGTTCTTC CAWSVPGVQQFF